Listed here are 4 T cell receptor beta chains from one sample, sequenced in a study of blood T cell repertoires in COVID-19. Sequenced by immunoSEQ multiplex PCR; TCRdb stores in-frame clones only, minus some. The repertoire includes about 140,000 clones, approximately 87% of them detected once, and more than 3.5% sits in the top ten. The sample taken for sequencing was peripheral blood. Receptor source: a middle-aged woman with acute or convalescent COVID-19.

The genes are TRBV28 and TRBJ2-1; 8 bases match TRBD2. V lost 7 bases to trimming and J lost 9 bases; unmatched junction nucleotides: 8. Per germline, CDR1 MDHEN and CDR2 SYDVKM. The CDR3 runs to 13 residues. CDR3: CASTGAGAVEQFF. In nucleotides, the CDR3 is TGTGCCAGCACGGGAGCGGGAGCGGTTGAGCAGTTCTTC.

DNA for the CDR3: TGTGCCAGCAGTGATTTGGAGGGAGTGGAGCCCCAGCATTTT. It encodes CASSDLEGVEPQHF. The chain couples TRBV2 to TRBJ1-5; D unresolved. Germline CDR1 is SNHLY and CDR2 is FYNNEI. The CDR3 sequence is 14 residues long. Trimming pared 3 bases from V and 8 bases from J, leaving 14 bases between.

There are a few counts of this clone. This chain connects TRBV19 to TRBJ2-7, with D unclear. Germline CDR1 reads LNHDA; CDR2 reads SQIVND (reference sequence). The CDR3 runs to 13 residues. V was trimmed by 3 bases and J by 0 bases, leaving 6 bases between them. The CDR3 nucleotides are TGTGCCAGTAGTATTCAGGCCTCCTACGAGCAGTACTTC. Translation gives CASSIQASYEQYF.

The rearrangement uses TRBV28 and TRBJ2-1; weak D call: TRBD1 (5 bases). The CDR3 is 12 residues long. Germline loops: CDR1 MDHEN, CDR2 SYDVKM. V lost 3 bases and J lost 10, with 10 bases in between. The CDR3 sequence is CASSFRAGEQFF. The CDR3 DNA follows: TGTGCCAGCAGTTTCAGAGCAGGGGAGCAGTTCTTC.